This T cell receptor (beta chain) was identified in a study of T cell responses to AZD1222 COVID-19 vaccine. Here immunoSEQ multiplex PCR was the method, and the copy in TCRdb shows in-frame clones only, minus some. The top ten clones hold roughly a tenth of a sample with about 120,000 clones, 70% to 90% of them seen once. Germline V gene data show CDR1 as SEHNR and CDR2 as FQNEAQ (reference sequence). V shed 5 bases, J shed 2 bases, and the junction held 4 bases outside the gene matches. CDR3 length equals 14 residues. Here the sequenced sample was peripheral blood, taken on day 0 of AZD1222 vaccination. The V gene is TRBV7-9, the J gene TRBJ1-2; 8 nucleotides line up with TRBD1. This clonotype was obtained from an adult in good health. The CDR3 nucleotides read TGTGCCAGCAGCGCCGGGACAGGAAACTATGGCTACACCTTC. Translating it yields CASSAGTGNYGYTF.